This TCR beta chain is from a study of T cells in localized non-small cell lung cancer (dated by TCRdb to 2020 to 2022). Background on the whole study: The study analyzed T cell repertoires of 236 early-stage NSCLC patients, comparing tumors and uninvolved tumor-adjacent lungs. NSCLC patients had a mean age of roughly 66 years, and 129 were male and 107 female. The cohort comprised 236 treatment-naïve NSCLC patients with resected, localized lung tumors. Study-wide findings and limitations: Of the top 100 tumor clones, a median of around 57 were detected in paired uninvolved adjacent lung; around 27 were also among that lung's top 100. Longer overall survival was associated with higher blood T cell density, whereas shorter survival was associated with higher adjacent-lung clonality. Because of the exploratory design, TCR variables were selected using unadjusted p-values without false-discovery rate correction. Uninvolved tumor-adjacent lung showed the highest T cell clonality, higher than tumor, which suggests more focused antigenic responses in the adjacent lung. Because multi-region tumor sequencing was not done, intratumor heterogeneity could not be ruled out.

At diagnosis, peripheral blood, uninvolved tumor-adjacent lung and tumor were collected and were preserved as a mix of fresh-frozen and FFPE material. For TCR repertoire profiling, blood samples were analyzed as peripheral blood mononuclear cells. Comments on this clone: Its cognate antigen has yet to be identified. No per-base quality is available; no much larger clone lies one base away.

TCR beta CDR3 regions were sequenced from DNA using the immunoSEQ Assay. The authors' analysis ran thus. To compute T cell density, TCR beta template counts were normalized to usable DNA, which was estimated by amplifying housekeeping genes. The preseqR package was used to estimate richness by extrapolating to 400,000 templates for PBMC samples and to 120,000 templates for tissue samples. Clonality was defined as one minus Pielou's evenness. Tissue-enriched TCRs were identified through differential abundance testing performed on productive amino-acid clonotypes, with a minimum total count of 5 and an alpha of 0.1. The Jaccard Index and the Morisita Overlap Index were used to quantify repertoire overlap between compartments. GLIPH clustered TCR beta CDR3s with public tetramer-defined viral CDR3s; viral motifs required at least three viral sequences plus V-gene enrichment. Imported from immuneACCESS, the table was reduced by TCRdb to in-frame sequences with V and J called. These copies leave out some clones; in studies compared against another copy, an unresolved V gene accounts for under half, and the cause of the remainder is not known. That table gives V, J and clone size, and the DNA gave D and trimming. In this sample the table shows more than 11,000 clones, around 90% of which occur a single time. 2.5% to 3% of the sample lies in the top ten.

This TCR derives from a man aged 40 to 70 with stage III lung adenocarcinoma. Sequencing used peripheral blood mononuclear cells, obtained before any cancer treatment.

CDR3 sequence: CASSVAGGSDYEQYF. The nucleotides read TGTGCCAGCAGCGTAGCGGGAGGGTCGGACTACGAGCAGTACTTC. The chain is assembled from TRBV28 and TRBJ2-7; 11 central nucleotides agree with TRBD2. Compared with germline, V lacks 6 bases and J lacks 3 bases; bases without a gene match: 7. Counted from cysteine to phenylalanine, this CDR3 has 15 amino acids. Only the CDR3 part of the read is kept: 45 bases, read in frame from the first base. CDR1 and CDR2 are read off the germline V gene as MDHEN and SYDVKM.